The rows below give T cell receptor beta chains drawn from one sample of a study of blood T cell repertoires in COVID-19. TCRdb's table, derived via immunoSEQ multiplex PCR, lists solely in-frame clones and lacks some. The sample holds approximately 250,000 clones, 70% to 85% seen once. Material for sequencing was peripheral blood. The source of these receptors is a middle-aged man who had recovered from COVID-19. Each CDR3 is given with its conserved first and last residue. D genes are given only for firm matches. Rows give clone size only sometimes, using once, few, many, or a class for an expanded clone.

v_call	clone_size	d_call	j_call	cdr3_nt	cdr3_aa
TRBV4-3	.	.	TRBJ2-2	TGCGCCAGCAGCCAAGAACGACAGGCCCCCCTTAACACCGGGGAGCTGTTTTTT	CASSQERQAPLNTGELFF
TRBV4-1	once	TRBD2	TRBJ2-7	TGCGCCAGCAGCCAAGGCACGAGGGGGACTAGCGGGAACTCCTACGAGCAGTACTTC	CASSQGTRGTSGNSYEQYF
TRBV19	.	.	TRBJ2-2	TGTGCCAGTAGTGACCGGGGCACCGGGGAGCTGTTTTTT	CASSDRGTGELFF
TRBV4-3	.	.	TRBJ2-7	TGCGCCAGCAGCCAAGGTGGGGGCCGCTCCTACGAGCAGTACTTC	CASSQGGGRSYEQYF
TRBV18	.	.	TRBJ2-1	TGTGCCAGCTCACCTGGGACTGGCACGGGTGAGCAGTTCTTC	CASSPGTGTGEQFF
TRBV5-8	.	.	TRBJ2-3	TGTGCCAGCAGCTGGAGGGGGGGGTGGAGAGATACGCAGTATTTT	CASSWRGGWRDTQYF
TRBV11-3	.	.	TRBJ2-5	TGTGCCAGCAGCCCTGGAGGCAGGGGGGTGGAGACCCAGTACTTC	CASSPGGRGVETQYF
TRBV10-3	.	TRBD2	TRBJ2-3	TGTGCCATCAGTCCCACCCGGCCGGGGACTAGCGGGAGCCAAGATACGCAGTATTTT	CAISPTRPGTSGSQDTQYF
TRBV6-6	.	TRBD1	TRBJ1-2	TGTGCCACCAAAAAAGTCGCGGGACAGGGGTCTCATGGCTACACCTTC	CATKKVAGQGSHGYTF
TRBV20-1	.	.	TRBJ2-1	TGCAGTGCTAGTAATGGGGGTCCTCAGGACTACGGTTTCTTGCAGTTCTTC	CSASNGGPQDYGFLQFF
TRBV11-3	.	.	TRBJ1-1	TGTGCCAGCAGCTTATATAGTAACACTGAAGCTTTCTTT	CASSLYSNTEAFF
TRBV30	.	TRBD1	TRBJ2-4	TGTGCCTGGAGTATACCTCCAACAGGGGTAGCCAAAAACATTCAGTACTTC	CAWSIPPTGVAKNIQYF
TRBV6-2/TRBV6-3	few	TRBD2	TRBJ2-3	TGTGCCAGCAGTTACGGCGGGAGGGCCACAGATACGCAGTATTTT	CASSYGGRATDTQYF
TRBV27	.	.	TRBJ1-6	TGTGCCAGCAGTTTTGGTATGGCAGATTATAATTCACCCCTCCACTTT	CASSFGMADYNSPLHF
TRBV30	.	.	TRBJ2-7	TGTGCCTGGAGCCGATCAGACCCCGGGTCCTACGAGCAGTACTTC	CAWSRSDPGSYEQYF
TRBV30	.	.	TRBJ1-6	TGTGCCTGGGGGAGGTCAAATTCACCCCTCCACTTT	CAWGRSNSPLHF
TRBV6-5	.	TRBD1	TRBJ1-2	TGTGCCAGCAGCCCAGGGGGCCAGGGCTACACCTTC	CASSPGGQGYTF
TRBV5-1	.	.	TRBJ1-1	TGCGCCAGCAGACGGACCCCAGGGGAAGTGGGGAACACTGAAGCTTTCTTT	CASRRTPGEVGNTEAFF
TRBV7-9	.	TRBD1	TRBJ1-5	TGTGCCAGCAGCGCGTGGACAGGATCTAGCAATCAGCCCCAGCATTTT	CASSAWTGSSNQPQHF
TRBV7-2	.	.	TRBJ1-1	TGTGCCAGCAGCTTTGGACATCAGAACACTGAAGCTTTCTTT	CASSFGHQNTEAFF
TRBV10-3	.	TRBD1	TRBJ1-1	TGTGCCTCCCACGTGGGACAGAGGAACACTGAAGCTTTCTTT	CASHVGQRNTEAFF
TRBV7-2	.	.	TRBJ1-1	TGTGCCAGCAGCTTAGCGCATCAGGGGACTGAAGCTTTCTTT	CASSLAHQGTEAFF
TRBV6-2/TRBV6-3	.	.	TRBJ2-3	TGTGCCAGCAGTGGAGGGGGGGCAGATACGCAGTATTTT	CASSGGGADTQYF
TRBV5-4	.	TRBD1	TRBJ2-3	TGTGCCAGCAGCTTGGGGACAGGGGGAAGGACAGATACGCAGTATTTT	CASSLGTGGRTDTQYF
TRBV5-5	.	.	TRBJ1-4	TGTGCCAGCAGCTTCGTCAGGGTCGCAACTAATGAAAAACTGTTTTTT	CASSFVRVATNEKLFF
TRBV5-8	.	TRBD2	TRBJ2-4	TGTGCCAGCAGCTCCTCTGGATTCTCCGGGACTAGCTTAGCCAAAAACATTCAGTACTTC	CASSSSGFSGTSLAKNIQYF
TRBV27	.	.	TRBJ2-7	TGTGCCAGCAGTTTAATAGTCTCCTACGAGCAGTACTTC	CASSLIVSYEQYF
TRBV2	few	TRBD1	TRBJ2-3	TGTGCCAGCAGTGGAGGCCTCGGGACAGGGAAGACTAGCACAGATACGCAGTATTTT	CASSGGLGTGKTSTDTQYF
TRBV29-1	once	.	TRBJ2-5	TGCAGCGTTGCGGGGACTGCGGACTTC	CSVAGTADF
TRBV11-2	few	.	TRBJ1-4	TGTGCCAGCAGCTTAGAACGGGGGGGGACTAATGAAAAACTGTTTTTT	CASSLERGGTNEKLFF
TRBV7-9	.	.	TRBJ1-2	TGTGCCAGCAGCTCCCCTCGTGGAGGGCTAATCACCTATGGCTACACCTTC	CASSSPRGGLITYGYTF
TRBV24-1	.	TRBD2	TRBJ2-3	TGTGCCACCAGTGATCCGCCAGGGACTAGCGGGGAGGAAGATACGCAGTATTTT	CATSDPPGTSGEEDTQYF
TRBV16	.	TRBD1	TRBJ1-6	TGTGCCAGCAGCCAATCTCCCGGGACAGGGCAGTATAATTCACCCCTCCACTTT	CASSQSPGTGQYNSPLHF
TRBV30	.	.	TRBJ1-5	TGTGCCTGGAGTGTCGGGGGTTCGTCTCAGCCCCAGCATTTT	CAWSVGGSSQPQHF
TRBV7-2	.	TRBD1	TRBJ1-2	TGTGCCAGCAGCTTTACCACAGGGGGGTATGGCTACACCTTC	CASSFTTGGYGYTF
TRBV19	once	.	TRBJ1-5	TGTGCCAGTAGTATGATGCGACAGAGCAATCAGCCCCAGCATTTT	CASSMMRQSNQPQHF
TRBV2	.	.	TRBJ1-1	TGTGCCAGCAGAGACAGCCACACTGAAGCTTTCTTT	CASRDSHTEAFF
TRBV21-1	.	.	TRBJ1-1	TGTGCCAGCAGCAAAAACCAGACAGCCCAGAACACTGAAGCTTTCTTT	CASSKNQTAQNTEAFF
TRBV7-2	.	.	TRBJ1-6	TGTGCCAGCAGCCCTAGACAGCCCGCTAATTCACCCCTCCACTTT	CASSPRQPANSPLHF
TRBV12-5	few	TRBD1	TRBJ1-5	TGTGCTAGTGGTTTCGCCGGGACAGGGGTCCTTTATAGCAATCAGCCCCAGCATTTT	CASGFAGTGVLYSNQPQHF
TRBV19	.	TRBD1	TRBJ1-5	TGTGCCAGTAGTATGGGACAGCACTATAGCAATCAGCCCCAGCATTTT	CASSMGQHYSNQPQHF
TRBV7-2	.	.	TRBJ1-1	TGTGCCAGCAGCTTAGCCCCGTCCACTGAAGCTTTCTTT	CASSLAPSTEAFF
TRBV7-7	.	TRBD2	TRBJ2-2	TGTGCCAGCAGCTTAGGACGACTAGCCGGCGCCGGGGAGCTGTTTTTT	CASSLGRLAGAGELFF
TRBV7-8	.	TRBD1	TRBJ1-2	TGTGCCAGCAGCCGGGACAGGGAGGATGGCTACACCTTC	CASSRDREDGYTF
TRBV30	.	.	TRBJ1-1	TGTGCCTGGAGTGTACAGTTGGGTAGCACTGAAGCTTTCTTT	CAWSVQLGSTEAFF
TRBV6-2/TRBV6-3	.	.	TRBJ2-7	TGTGCCAGCAGTCCCTACTTTCGGGAGCAGTACTTC	CASSPYFREQYF
TRBV7-2	.	.	TRBJ2-3	TGTGCCAGCAGCTTAAAGGGGACGCAGTATTTT	CASSLKGTQYF
TRBV5-8	.	.	TRBJ1-2	TGTGCCAGCAGCTTAAGAGTGAACTATGGCTACACCTTC	CASSLRVNYGYTF
TRBV18	few	TRBD1	TRBJ1-5	TGTGCCAGCTCACTACAGGGGGCTGATCAGCCCCAGCATTTT	CASSLQGADQPQHF
TRBV21-1	.	.	TRBJ2-7	TGTGCCAGCTCCGGAATTCCGGGACTAGCCCTCCGGGAGCAGTACTTC	CASSGIPGLALREQYF
TRBV27	.	.	TRBJ1-2	TGTGCCAGCGGAGCAACCGACTATGGCTACACCTTC	CASGATDYGYTF
TRBV4-3	.	TRBD2	TRBJ2-3	TGCGCCAGCAGCCAAGAGGGGGGGGATCTCACAGATACGCAGTATTTT	CASSQEGGDLTDTQYF
TRBV7-2	.	TRBD1	TRBJ1-5	TGTGCCAGCAGCTTAGCCGGGACAGGGTATCAGCCCCAGCATTTT	CASSLAGTGYQPQHF